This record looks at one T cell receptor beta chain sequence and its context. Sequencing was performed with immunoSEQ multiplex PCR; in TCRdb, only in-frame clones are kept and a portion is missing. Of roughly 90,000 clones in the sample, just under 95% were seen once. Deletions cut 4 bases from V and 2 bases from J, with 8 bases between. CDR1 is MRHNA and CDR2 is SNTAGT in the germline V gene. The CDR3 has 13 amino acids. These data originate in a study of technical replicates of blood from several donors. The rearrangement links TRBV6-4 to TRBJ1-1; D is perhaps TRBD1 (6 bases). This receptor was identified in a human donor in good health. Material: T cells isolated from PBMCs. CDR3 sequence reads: CASSVDSNTEAFF. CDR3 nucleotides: TGTGCCAGCAGTGTGGACAGCAACACTGAAGCTTTCTTT.